The 6 T cell receptor beta chains listed next were all sequenced from one sample in a study of T cell responses to AZD1222 COVID-19 vaccine. The method was immunoSEQ multiplex PCR; TCRdb's version includes in-frame clones alone and lacks a portion of them. The table lists about 120,000 clones, 85% to 90% of them singletons. Sequencing used peripheral blood, obtained on day 0 of AZD1222 vaccination. All receptors come from an adult in good health.

V and J are TRBV18 and TRBJ1-5; 10 positions agree with TRBD1. This CDR3 region has 16 residues. Germline CDR1 KGHSH, CDR2 LQKENI. V shed 3 bases and J 2 bases; nucleotides not matched to a gene: 4. The CDR3 DNA is TGTGCCAGCTCACCCGGGACAGGGGAACGCAATCAGCCCCAGCATTTT. Its translation is CASSPGTGERNQPQHF.

V and J are TRBV30 and TRBJ1-3; D ambiguous. CDR3 length: 15 residues. CDR1 and CDR2 from the germline V gene are GTSNPN and SVGIG (reference sequence). Trimming took 0 bases from V and 0 from J, leaving 9 bases between them. CDR3 protein: CAWSVGSSSGNTIYF. In DNA, the CDR3 is TGTGCCTGGAGTGTGGGGTCGAGCTCTGGAAACACCATATATTTT. Full variable domain (missing parts from reference TRBV30 and TRBJ1-3): SQTIHQWPATLVQPVGSPLSLECTVEGTSNPNLYWYRQAAGRGLQLLFYSVGIGQISSEVPQNLSASRPQDRQFILSSKKLLLSDSGFYLCAWSVGSSSGNTIYFGEGSWLTVV.

This chain joins TRBV30 and TRBJ1-5, with D unresolved. The CDR3 consists of 13 residues. Germline-derived CDR1 and CDR2 are GTSNPN and SVGIG (reference sequence). V was clipped by 0 bases and J by 4 bases, with 7 bases between them. CDR3 residues: CAWSVMGNQPQHF. The DNA of the CDR3 is TGTGCCTGGAGTGTAATGGGGAATCAGCCCCAGCATTTT.

The chain carries TRBV4-1 and TRBJ1-5; D is unresolved. CDR3 length: 13 amino acids. V lost 1 base and J lost 5, with 6 bases in between. In germline, CDR1 is MGHRA, CDR2 YSYEKL. CDR3 residues: CASSQGRDQPQHF. CDR3 nucleotide sequence: TGCGCCAGCAGCCAAGGGAGGGATCAGCCCCAGCATTTT.

The chain is built from TRBV7-2 and TRBJ1-5; 9 bases fit TRBD1. CDR3 length: 18 amino acids. V shed 5 bases, J shed 6 bases, and the junction held 17 bases outside the gene matches. Germline values: CDR1 SGHTA, CDR2 FQGNSA. The CDR3 DNA sequence: TGTGCCAGCAGCACGACCGTAGGGGACAGGGCCCGGGGTCAGCCCCAGCATTTT. Its translation: CASSTTVGDRARGQPQHF.

The DNA of the CDR3 is TGTGCCAGTAATGGTCGGAATATGCATCCGGGAGGCCTCGATGAGCAGTTCTTC. This sequence encodes CASNGRNMHPGGLDEQFF. The chain joins TRBV19 to TRBJ2-1; 7 positions match TRBD2. The germline gives CDR1 LNHDA, CDR2 SQIVND (reference sequence). This CDR3 region has 18 residues. Germline trimming cut 7 bases from V and 8 bases from J; bases unmatched to any gene: 23.